This T cell receptor beta chain was profiled in a study of T cells in Graves' hyperthyroidism and ophthalmopathy. Study background: It was at initial diagnosis, before any treatment, that peripheral blood was collected.

Template material for amplifying TCR beta CDR3 regions consisted of RNA transcripts. TCR CDR3 regions were first amplified by RT-PCR with HTBI primers. TCRdb independently ran MiXCR on the multiplex PCR reads; one entry per CDR3 protein. This table holds 730,000 or so distinct CDR3 sequences, roughly 20% found once. This clonotype was counted at least ten times. The antigen is undetermined. Study conclusions and caveats: Most thyroid clonotypes with frequency above 0.001 were detected in blood.

This clonotype was sampled from a woman aged 50 to 65 with Graves' hyperthyroidism that later progressed to Graves' ophthalmopathy. Material: blood.

CDR3 region: CASSVDVGDGYTF. CDR3 coding DNA: TGTGCCAGCAGCGTAGACGTCGGTGATGGCTACACCTTC. V and J are TRBV9 and TRBJ1-2; D gene uncertain. CDR3 length: 13 residues. V lost 0 bases and J lost 6, with 9 bases in between. Germline V gene data show CDR1 as SGDLS and CDR2 as YYNGEE. Using reference TRBV9 and TRBJ1-2 for the parts outside the CDR3, the full variable domain is DSGVTQTPKHLITATGQRVTLRCSPRSGDLSVYWYQQSLDQGLQFLIQYYNGEERAKGNILERFSAQQFPDLHSELNLSSLELGDSALYFCASSVDVGDGYTFGSGTRLTVV.